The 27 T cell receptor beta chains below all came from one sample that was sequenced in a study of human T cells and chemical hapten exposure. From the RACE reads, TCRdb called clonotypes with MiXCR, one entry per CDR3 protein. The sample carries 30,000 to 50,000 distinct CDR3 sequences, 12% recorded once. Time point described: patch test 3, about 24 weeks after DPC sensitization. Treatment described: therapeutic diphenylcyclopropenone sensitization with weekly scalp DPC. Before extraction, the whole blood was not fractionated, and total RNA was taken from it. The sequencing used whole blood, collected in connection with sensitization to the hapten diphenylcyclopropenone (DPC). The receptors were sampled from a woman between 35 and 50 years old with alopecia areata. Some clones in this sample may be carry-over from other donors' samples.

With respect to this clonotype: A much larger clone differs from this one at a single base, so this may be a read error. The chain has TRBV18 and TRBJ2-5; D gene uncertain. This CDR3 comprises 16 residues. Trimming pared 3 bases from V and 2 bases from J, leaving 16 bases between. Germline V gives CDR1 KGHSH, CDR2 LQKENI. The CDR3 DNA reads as TGTGCCAGCTCACCCTCCCGTAGTATGGGGCAAGAGACCCAGTACTTC. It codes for CASSPSRSMGQETQYF.

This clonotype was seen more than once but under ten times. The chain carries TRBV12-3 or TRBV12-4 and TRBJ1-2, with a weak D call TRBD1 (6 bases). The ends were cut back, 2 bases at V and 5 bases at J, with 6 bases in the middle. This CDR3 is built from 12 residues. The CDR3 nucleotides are TGTGCCAGCAGTTTACAGGGGTATGGCTACACCTTC. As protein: CASSLQGYGYTF.

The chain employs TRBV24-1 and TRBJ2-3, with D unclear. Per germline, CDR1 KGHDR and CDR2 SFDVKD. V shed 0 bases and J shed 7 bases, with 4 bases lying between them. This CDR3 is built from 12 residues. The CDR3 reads CATSDLQNTQYF. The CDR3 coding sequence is TGTGCCACCAGTGATTTGCAGAATACGCAGTATTTT.

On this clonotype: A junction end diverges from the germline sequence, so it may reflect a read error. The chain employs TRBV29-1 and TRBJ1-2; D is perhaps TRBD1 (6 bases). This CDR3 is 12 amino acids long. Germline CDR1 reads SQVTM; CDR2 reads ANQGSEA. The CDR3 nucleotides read TGCAGCGGGACTACAGGGAACTCTGGCTACACCTTC. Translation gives CSGTTGNSGYTF.

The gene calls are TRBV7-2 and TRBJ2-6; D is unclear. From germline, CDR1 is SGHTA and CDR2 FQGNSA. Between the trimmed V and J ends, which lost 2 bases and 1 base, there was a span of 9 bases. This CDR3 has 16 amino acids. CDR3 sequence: CASSLQSRSGANVLTF. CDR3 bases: TGTGCCAGCAGCTTACAGTCTAGATCTGGGGCCAACGTCCTGACTTTC. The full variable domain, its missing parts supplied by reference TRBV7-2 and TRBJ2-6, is GAGVSQSPSNKVTEKGKDVELRCDPISGHTALYWYRQSLGQGLEFLIYFQGNSAPDKSGLPSDRFSAERTGGSVSTLTIQRTQQEDSAVYLCASSLQSRSGANVLTFGAGSRLTVL.

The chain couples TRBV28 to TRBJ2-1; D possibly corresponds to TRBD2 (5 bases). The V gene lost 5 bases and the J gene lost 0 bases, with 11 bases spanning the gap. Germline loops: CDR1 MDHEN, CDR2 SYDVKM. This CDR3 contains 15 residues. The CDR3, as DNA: TGTGCCAGCAGTATTACTGGGAGCTCCTACAATGAGCAGTTCTTC. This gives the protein CASSITGSSYNEQFF. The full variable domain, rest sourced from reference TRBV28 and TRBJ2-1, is DVKVTQSSRYLVKRTGEKVFLECVQDMDHENMFWYRQDPGLGLRLIYFSYDVKMKEKGDIPEGYSVSREKKERFSLILESASTNQTSMYLCASSITGSSYNEQFFGPGTRLTVL.

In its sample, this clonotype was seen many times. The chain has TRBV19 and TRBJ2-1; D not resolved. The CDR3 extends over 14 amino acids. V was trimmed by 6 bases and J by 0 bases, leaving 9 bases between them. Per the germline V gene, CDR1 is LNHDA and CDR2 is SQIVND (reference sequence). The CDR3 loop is CASSLKSSYNEQFF. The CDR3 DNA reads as TGTGCCAGTAGCTTAAAGAGCTCCTACAATGAGCAGTTCTTC. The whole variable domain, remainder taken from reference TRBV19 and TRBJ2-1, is DGGITQSPKYLFRKEGQNVTLSCEQNLNHDAMYWYRQDPGQGLRLIYYSQIVNDFQKGDIAEGYSVSREKKESFPLTVTSAQKNPTAFYLCASSLKSSYNEQFFGPGTRLTVL.

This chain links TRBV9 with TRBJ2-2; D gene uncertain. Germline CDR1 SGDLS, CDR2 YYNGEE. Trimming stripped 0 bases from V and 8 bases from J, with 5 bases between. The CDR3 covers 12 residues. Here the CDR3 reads CASSVVMGELFF. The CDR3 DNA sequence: TGTGCCAGCAGCGTAGTTATGGGGGAGCTGTTTTTT.

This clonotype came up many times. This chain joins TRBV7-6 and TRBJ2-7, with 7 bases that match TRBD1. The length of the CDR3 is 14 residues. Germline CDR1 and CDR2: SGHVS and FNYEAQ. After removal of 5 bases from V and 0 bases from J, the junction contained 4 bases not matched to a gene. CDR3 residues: CASSPTGLSYEQYF. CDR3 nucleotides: TGTGCCAGCAGCCCGACAGGGCTCTCCTACGAGCAGTACTTC.

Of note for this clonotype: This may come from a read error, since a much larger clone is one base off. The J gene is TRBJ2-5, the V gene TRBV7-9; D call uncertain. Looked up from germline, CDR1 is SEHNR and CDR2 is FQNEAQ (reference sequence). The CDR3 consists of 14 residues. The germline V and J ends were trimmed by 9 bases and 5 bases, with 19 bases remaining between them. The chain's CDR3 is CASTRTPNVETQYF. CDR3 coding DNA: TGTGCCAGTACGAGGACCCCTAATGTGGAGACCCAGTACTTC.

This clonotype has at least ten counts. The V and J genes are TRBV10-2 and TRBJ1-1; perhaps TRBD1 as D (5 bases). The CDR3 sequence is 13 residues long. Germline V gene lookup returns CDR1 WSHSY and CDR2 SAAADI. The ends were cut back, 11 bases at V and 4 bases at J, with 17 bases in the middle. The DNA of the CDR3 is TGCGCCGTCAGAGTGACAGAAGGCACTGAAGCTTTCTTT. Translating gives CAVRVTEGTEAFF.

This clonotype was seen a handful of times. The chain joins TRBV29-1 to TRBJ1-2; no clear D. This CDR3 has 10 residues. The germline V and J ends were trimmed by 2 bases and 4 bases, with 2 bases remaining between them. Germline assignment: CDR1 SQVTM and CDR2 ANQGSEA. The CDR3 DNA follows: TGCAGCGTTGAACTCTATGGCTACACCTTC. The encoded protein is CSVELYGYTF.

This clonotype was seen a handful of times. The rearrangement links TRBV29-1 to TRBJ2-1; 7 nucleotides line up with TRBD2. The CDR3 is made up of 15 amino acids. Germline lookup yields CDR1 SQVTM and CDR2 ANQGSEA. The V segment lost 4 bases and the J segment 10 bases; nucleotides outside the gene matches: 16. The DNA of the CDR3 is TGCAGCGTTGTACTGCTGGGAGAGCGGGAAAGGGAGCAGTTCTTC. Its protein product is CSVVLLGEREREQFF.

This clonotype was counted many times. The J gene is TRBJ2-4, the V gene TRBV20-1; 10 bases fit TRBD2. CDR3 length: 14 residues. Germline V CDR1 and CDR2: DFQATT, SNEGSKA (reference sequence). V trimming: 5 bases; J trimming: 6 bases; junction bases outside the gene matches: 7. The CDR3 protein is CSAHLAGEANIQYF. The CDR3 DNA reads TGCAGTGCTCACCTAGCGGGAGAAGCAAACATTCAGTACTTC.

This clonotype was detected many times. The CDR3 region is CASSLPEGPQHF. In DNA form, the CDR3 reads TGTGCCAGCAGTTTGCCAGAAGGGCCCCAGCATTTT. The chain couples TRBV28 to TRBJ1-5; unclear D gene. Looked up from germline, CDR1 is MDHEN and CDR2 is SYDVKM. The CDR3 contains 12 residues. Trimming removed 3 bases from V and 9 bases from J, with 9 bases in between.

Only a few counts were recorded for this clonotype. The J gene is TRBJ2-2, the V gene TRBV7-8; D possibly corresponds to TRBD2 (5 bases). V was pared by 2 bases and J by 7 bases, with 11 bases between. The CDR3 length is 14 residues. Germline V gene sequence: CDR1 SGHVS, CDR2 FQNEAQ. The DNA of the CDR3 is TGTGCCAGCAGCTTAAGTCGAACTAGCGGGGAGCTGTTTTTT. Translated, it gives CASSLSRTSGELFF.

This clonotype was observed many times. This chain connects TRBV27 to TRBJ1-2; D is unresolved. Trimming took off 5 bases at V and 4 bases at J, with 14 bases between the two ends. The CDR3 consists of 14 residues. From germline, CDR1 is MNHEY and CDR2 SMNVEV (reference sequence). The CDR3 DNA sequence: TGTGCCAGCAGTCCGACTTCGGACCGCTATGGCTACACCTTC. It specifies CASSPTSDRYGYTF.

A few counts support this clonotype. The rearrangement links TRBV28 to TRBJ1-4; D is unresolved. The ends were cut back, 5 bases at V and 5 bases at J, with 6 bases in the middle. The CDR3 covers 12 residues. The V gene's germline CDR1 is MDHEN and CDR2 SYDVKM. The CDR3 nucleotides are TGTGCCAGCAGTGTGGGCAATGAAAAACTGTTTTTT. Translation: CASSVGNEKLFF.

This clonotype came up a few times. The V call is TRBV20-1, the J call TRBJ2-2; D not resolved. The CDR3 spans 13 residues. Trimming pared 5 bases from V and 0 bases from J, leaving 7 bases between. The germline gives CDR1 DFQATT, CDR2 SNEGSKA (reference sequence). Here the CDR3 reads CSARQTNTGELFF. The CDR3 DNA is TGCAGTGCTCGCCAAACGAACACCGGGGAGCTGTTTTTT.

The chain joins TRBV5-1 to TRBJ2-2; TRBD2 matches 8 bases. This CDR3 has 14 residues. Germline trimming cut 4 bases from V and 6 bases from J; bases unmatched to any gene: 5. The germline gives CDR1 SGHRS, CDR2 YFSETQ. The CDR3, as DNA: TGCGCCAGCAGCCCAGCGGGAGTCTCCGGGGAGCTGTTTTTT. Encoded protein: CASSPAGVSGELFF.

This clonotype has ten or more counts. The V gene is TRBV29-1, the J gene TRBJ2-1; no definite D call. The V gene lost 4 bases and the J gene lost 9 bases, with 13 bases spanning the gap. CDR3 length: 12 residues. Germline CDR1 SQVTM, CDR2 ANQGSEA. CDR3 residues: CSVAPEQSEQFF. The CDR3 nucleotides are TGCAGCGTTGCCCCAGAGCAGAGTGAGCAGTTCTTC.

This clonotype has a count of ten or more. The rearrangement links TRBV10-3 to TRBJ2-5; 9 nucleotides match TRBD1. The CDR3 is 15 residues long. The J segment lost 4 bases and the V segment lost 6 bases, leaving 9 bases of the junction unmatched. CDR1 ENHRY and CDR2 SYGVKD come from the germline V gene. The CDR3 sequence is CAISPGTGRRETQYF. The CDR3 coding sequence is TGTGCCATCAGCCCCGGGACAGGGAGGAGAGAGACCCAGTACTTC.

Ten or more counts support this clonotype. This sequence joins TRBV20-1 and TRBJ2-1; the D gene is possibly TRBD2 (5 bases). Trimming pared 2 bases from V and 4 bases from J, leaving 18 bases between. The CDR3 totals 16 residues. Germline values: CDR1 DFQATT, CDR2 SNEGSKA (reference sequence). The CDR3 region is CSARPDARGSYNEQFF. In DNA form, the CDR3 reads TGCAGTGCTAGACCGGACGCCCGGGGTTCTTACAATGAGCAGTTCTTC.

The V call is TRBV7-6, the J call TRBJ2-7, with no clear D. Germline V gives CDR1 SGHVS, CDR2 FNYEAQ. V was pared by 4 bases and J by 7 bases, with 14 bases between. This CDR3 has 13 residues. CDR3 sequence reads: CASSSRGAGEQYF. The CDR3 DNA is TGTGCCAGCAGCTCCCGAGGAGCTGGGGAGCAGTACTTC.

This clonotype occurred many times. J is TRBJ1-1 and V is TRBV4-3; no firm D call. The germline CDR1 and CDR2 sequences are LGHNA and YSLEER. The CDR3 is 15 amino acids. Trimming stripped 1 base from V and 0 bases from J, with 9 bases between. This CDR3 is CASSQVIAVNTEAFF. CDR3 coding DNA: TGCGCCAGCAGCCAAGTAATAGCAGTGAACACTGAAGCTTTCTTT.

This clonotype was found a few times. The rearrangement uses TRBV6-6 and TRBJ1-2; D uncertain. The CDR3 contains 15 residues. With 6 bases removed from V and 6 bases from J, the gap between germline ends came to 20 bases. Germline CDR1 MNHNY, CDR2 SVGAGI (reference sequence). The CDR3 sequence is CASRRVEGHSDGYTF. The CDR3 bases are TGTGCCAGCAGGCGGGTCGAGGGCCATTCAGATGGCTACACCTTC.

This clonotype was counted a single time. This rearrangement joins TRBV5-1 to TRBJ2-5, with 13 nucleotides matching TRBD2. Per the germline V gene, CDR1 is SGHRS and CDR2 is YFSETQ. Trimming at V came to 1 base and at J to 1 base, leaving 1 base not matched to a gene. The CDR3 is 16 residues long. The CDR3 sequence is CASSLWTSGGQETQYF. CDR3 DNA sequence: TGCGCCAGCAGCTTGTGGACTAGCGGGGGCCAAGAGACCCAGTACTTC.